This entry lists 11 T cell receptor beta chains sequenced from one sample in a study of shared clonotypes between healthy human individuals. Sequencing was performed with immunoSEQ multiplex PCR; in TCRdb, only in-frame clones are kept and a portion is missing. In the table there are roughly 2,500,000 clones, under 95% of which are singletons. The sample comprised naive CD4+ T cells from PBMCs. Subset defined: CD45RA+ positively selected. The receptors originated from a man aged 18 to 35 in good health. Some clones in this sample may be carry-over from other donors' samples.

V gene TRBV7-9 combines with J gene TRBJ2-3, with unresolved D. The CDR3 loop spans 16 amino acids. V dropped 3 bases and J dropped 2 bases, with 15 bases sitting between them. Germline CDR1 SEHNR, CDR2 FQNEAQ (reference sequence). Written as DNA, the CDR3 is TGTGCCAGCAGCTTCTCATGGCGGCAGAACACAGATACGCAGTATTTT. Translation gives CASSFSWRQNTDTQYF.

The chain has TRBV29-1 and TRBJ1-2; TRBD1 agrees at 11 bases. Looked up from germline, CDR1 is SQVTM and CDR2 is ANQGSEA. The CDR3 has 12 amino acids. The V segment lost 7 bases and the J segment 8 bases; nucleotides outside the gene matches: 6. CDR3 sequence reads: CSARTGGWGYTF. CDR3 in DNA: TGCAGCGCCCGGACAGGGGGCTGGGGCTACACCTTC. Combining the CDR3 with reference TRBV29-1 and TRBJ1-2 gives the whole variable domain SAVISQKPSRDICQRGTSLTIQCQVDSQVTMMFWYRQQPGQSLTLIATANQGSEATYESGFVIDKFPISRPNLTFSTLTVSNMSPEDSSIYLCSARTGGWGYTFGSGTRLTVV.

This clone has only one observation. The chain couples TRBV4-1 to TRBJ2-1; TRBD1 agrees at 9 bases. From germline, CDR1 is MGHRA and CDR2 YSYEKL. V was clipped by 0 bases and J by 3 bases; unmatched bases: 3. The CDR3 covers 16 residues. Written as DNA, the CDR3 is TGCGCCAGCAGCCAAGATCCGACAGGGGGCTACAATGAGCAGTTCTTC. Protein sequence: CASSQDPTGGYNEQFF.

V and J are TRBV29-1 and TRBJ1-1; D gene uncertain. Trimming pared 4 bases from V and 0 bases from J, leaving 9 bases between. There are 13 residues in the CDR3. In germline, CDR1 is SQVTM, CDR2 ANQGSEA. The CDR3 DNA reads TGCAGCGTTGTCCAACTCATGAACACTGAAGCTTTCTTT. Its protein is CSVVQLMNTEAFF.

This chain connects TRBV21-1 to TRBJ2-7; the listed D gene, TRBD1, was not tested against the DNA. TRBV21-1 is given as a pseudogene. The CDR3 extends over 14 amino acids. For the CDR3, the DNA is TGTGCCAGCAGCACCGGGACAGGGGGCGACGAGCAGTACTTC. This translates into CASSTGTGGDEQYF.

V and J are TRBV2 and TRBJ2-7; D tentatively fits TRBD1 or TRBD2 (5 bases each). Trimming took off 11 bases at V and 0 bases at J, with 17 bases between the two ends. The germline CDR1 and CDR2 sequences are SNHLY and FYNNEI. The length of the CDR3 is 14 residues. The CDR3 DNA is TGTGCCTCCCTCGAGGGGATTAGCTCCTACGAGCAGTACTTC. Its translation is CASLEGISSYEQYF.

The gene calls are TRBV7-9 and TRBJ1-3; no firm D call. In germline, CDR1 is SEHNR, CDR2 FQNEAQ (reference sequence). CDR3 length: 14 amino acids. V lost 0 bases and J lost 5, with 8 bases in between. The CDR3 spells CASSLAGLRNTIYF. The DNA of the CDR3 is TGTGCCAGCAGCTTAGCCGGCCTACGAAACACCATATATTTT.

The chain combines TRBV29-1 with TRBJ2-7; 7 bases agree with TRBD2. Trimming removed 1 base from V and 3 bases from J; junction bases left unmatched: 9. Germline V gives CDR1 SQVTM, CDR2 ANQGSEA. The CDR3 length is 15 residues. CDR3 region: CSVEGTQSGNYEQYF. The CDR3 DNA is TGCAGCGTTGAAGGCACCCAGAGCGGGAACTACGAGCAGTACTTC.

V usage is TRBV10-2 and J usage is TRBJ2-3, with 11 bases identical to TRBD1. Germline lookup yields CDR1 WSHSY and CDR2 SAAADI. Germline trimming cut 9 bases from V and 5 bases from J; bases unmatched to any gene: 4. CDR3 length: 13 amino acids. In nucleotides, the CDR3 is TGCGCCAGTAGGACAGGGGGCGTAGATACGCAGTATTTT. This sequence encodes CASRTGGVDTQYF.

This clone was recorded only once. V and J are TRBV7-9 and TRBJ1-1; TRBD1 aligns across 7 bases. The germline V gene has CDR1 SEHNR and CDR2 FQNEAQ (reference sequence). With 5 bases clipped from V and 5 bases from J, the junction kept 5 bases outside the gene matches. The CDR3 is made up of 13 amino acids. The CDR3, as DNA: TGTGCCAGCAGCCCGACAGGGCGAACTGAAGCTTTCTTT. It encodes CASSPTGRTEAFF. The whole variable domain, remainder taken from reference TRBV7-9 and TRBJ1-1, is DTGVSQNPRHKITKRGQNVTFRCDPISEHNRLYWYRQTLGQGPEFLTYFQNEAQLEKSRLLSDRFSAERPKGSFSTLEIQRTEQGDSAMYLCASSPTGRTEAFFGQGTRLTVV.

CDR3 bases: TGTGCCAGCAGTTTGGCAGGGCGGGTGGAGACCCAGTACTTC. The encoded protein is CASSLAGRVETQYF. The chain carries TRBV28 and TRBJ2-5; D is tentatively TRBD1 or TRBD2 (5 bases each). This CDR3 comprises 14 residues. V was shortened by 3 bases and J by 5 bases, with 13 bases between the two germline ends. The V gene's germline CDR1 is MDHEN and CDR2 SYDVKM.